The sequence of this T cell receptor beta chain was determined in a study of blood T cell repertoires in COVID-19 (TCRdb year 2020). In terms of the full investigation: Collaborator samples came from the United States, Italy and Spain and covered acute and convalescent phases of COVID-19. A de-identified subject ID, COVID-19 status, age in years and sex were almost always included in the sample metadata. HLA class I and class II types, where available, came from metadata supplied by the sample provider rather than from assay-based typing. The material from the prospective study consisted of cDNA or gDNA derived from T cells, B-cell-depleted T cells, or PBMCs. The repertoires were released in a freely available public database meant as a resource for research on the immune response to SARS-CoV-2. Subjects who had been exposed to COVID-19, were actively infected with it, or had recovered from it provided the deeply sampled blood TCRbeta repertoires that made up the dataset. The samples were drawn from the first 160 participants of the ongoing ImmuneRACE study and from 1,254 subjects provided by 6 global collaborators. General study outcomes and caveats: The quantity of clinical and demographic metadata differed by source and by participant and was supplied without curation.

The sample holds one count of this clone. The target of this receptor is not known. No clone much larger than this one lies a single base away; base qualities are absent. The collaborating institutions used their own protocols to collect whole blood in K2EDTA tubes. For TCRbeta analysis, collaborators shipped samples as frozen whole blood, isolated PBMCs, or DNA extracted from either of those sample types. TCRbeta CDR3 regions were amplified from genomic DNA by means of the immunoSEQ Assay, a bias-controlled multiplex PCR. Per the source publication's procedure: Nucleated cell counts per sample were estimated from amplification of reference gene primers within the assay. To quantify the absolute abundance of each unique TCRbeta CDR3 rearrangement, sequence reads were collapsed and filtered. For each sample, productive Simpson clonality was calculated by taking the square root of Simpson's diversity index across productive rearrangements. What TCRdb holds here is the immuneACCESS table cut down to in-frame rearrangements. Part of the clones is not present; checked against another copy, under half of the missing clones reflect an unresolved V gene, and the others are unexplained. V, J and clone size are taken as reported in that table, and D and trimming were inferred from the DNA itself. Present in this sample are tens of thousands of clones, roughly 90% of which were seen just once. The ten largest clones add up to around 1.3% of the sample.

From a lookup of the germline V gene, CDR1 and CDR2 are MNHEY and SVGAGI. Trimmed from V: 0 bases; trimmed from J: 7 bases; junction bases lacking a gene match: 4. Its CDR3 holds 15 amino acids, cysteine through phenylalanine. Only CDR3 DNA is held: 45 bases, read in frame from base 1. The chain was built from TRBV6-5 and TRBJ1-1; 11 middle bases align to TRBD1. Specimen: peripheral blood. This sequence was found in a man aged 55 to 70 with acute or convalescent COVID-19. In nucleotides, the sequence is TGTGCCAGCAGTTACTCGAGGGGACAGGGGGTTGAAGCTTTCTTT. It specifies CASSYSRGQGVEAFF.